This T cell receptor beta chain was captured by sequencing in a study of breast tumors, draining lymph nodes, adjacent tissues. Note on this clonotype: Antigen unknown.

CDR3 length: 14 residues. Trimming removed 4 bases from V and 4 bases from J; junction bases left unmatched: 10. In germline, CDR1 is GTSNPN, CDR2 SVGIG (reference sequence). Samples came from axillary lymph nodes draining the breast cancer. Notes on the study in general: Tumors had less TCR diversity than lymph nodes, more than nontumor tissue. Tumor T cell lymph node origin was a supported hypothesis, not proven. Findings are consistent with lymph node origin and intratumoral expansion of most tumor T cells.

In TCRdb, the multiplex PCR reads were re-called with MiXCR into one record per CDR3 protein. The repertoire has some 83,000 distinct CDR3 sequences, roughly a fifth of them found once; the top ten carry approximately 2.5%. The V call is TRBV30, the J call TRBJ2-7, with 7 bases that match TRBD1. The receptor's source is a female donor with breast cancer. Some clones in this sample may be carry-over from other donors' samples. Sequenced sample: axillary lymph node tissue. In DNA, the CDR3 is TGTGCCTGGAAGGTCGAAGGGGGCGTGTACGAGCAGTACTTC. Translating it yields CAWKVEGGVYEQYF. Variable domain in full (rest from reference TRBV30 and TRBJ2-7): SQTIHQWPATLVQPVGSPLSLECTVEGTSNPNLYWYRQAAGRGLQLLFYSVGIGQISSEVPQNLSASRPQDRQFILSSKKLLLSDSGFYLCAWKVEGGVYEQYFGPGTRLTVT.